This entry concerns a single T cell receptor beta chain. The sample belongs to a study of cytomegalovirus exposure and HLA in healthy donors. In the study overall: Among 150 million to 200 million T cells, an earlier analysis found 90 million to 130 million unique TCR beta sequences.

PCR involved 60 Vbeta and 13 Jbeta primers. Using immunoSEQ multiplex PCR, the repertoire was profiled, and TCRdb retains in-frame clones only, with some absent. The table records some 200,000 clones, approximately 78% of them present only once. Looked up from germline, CDR1 is LNHDA and CDR2 is SQIVND (reference sequence). The CDR3 runs 18 residues. With V trimmed by 7 bases and J by 3 bases, 18 bases remained unmatched. Source material: PBMCs. The clonotype comes from a woman aged 18-30 years in good health and CMV-seronegative. The chain recombines TRBV19 with TRBJ1-3, with 7 bases lining up with TRBD1. The CDR3 protein is CASTPGGFPGGIGNTIYF. The CDR3 DNA sequence: TGTGCCAGTACCCCGGGGGGGTTTCCAGGGGGAATTGGAAACACCATATATTTT.